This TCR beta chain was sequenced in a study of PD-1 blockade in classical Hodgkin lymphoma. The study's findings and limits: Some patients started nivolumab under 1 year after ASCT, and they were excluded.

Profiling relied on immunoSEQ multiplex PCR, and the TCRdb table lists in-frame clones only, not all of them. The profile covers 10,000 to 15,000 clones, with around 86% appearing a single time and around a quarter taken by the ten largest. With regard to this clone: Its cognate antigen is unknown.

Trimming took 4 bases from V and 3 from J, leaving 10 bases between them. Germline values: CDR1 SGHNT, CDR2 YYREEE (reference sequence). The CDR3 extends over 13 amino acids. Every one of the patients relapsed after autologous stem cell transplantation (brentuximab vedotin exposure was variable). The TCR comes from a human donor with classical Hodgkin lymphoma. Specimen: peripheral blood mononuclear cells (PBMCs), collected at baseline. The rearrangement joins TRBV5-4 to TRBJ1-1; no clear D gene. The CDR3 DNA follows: TGTGCCAGCAGCACGGCGGGGTACACTGAAGCTTTCTTT. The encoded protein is CASSTAGYTEAFF.